One T cell receptor (beta chain) is described in this entry. What it recognizes is unknown. This entry belongs to a study of breast tumors, draining lymph nodes, adjacent tissues. Whole-study findings and limits: Data fit most tumor T cells coming from lymph node, expanding in tumor.

V lost 5 bases and J lost 1; bases outside the gene matches: 5. Germline CDR1 is KGHDR and CDR2 is SFDVKD. CDR3 length: 17 amino acids. TCRdb redid the calling of the multiplex PCR reads with MiXCR, one entry per CDR3 protein. Of about 47,000 distinct CDR3 sequences listed, around 23% are singletons. Sequencing input: breast tumor tissue. This TCR derives from a female donor with breast cancer. Some clones in this sample may be carry-over from other donors' samples. The chain combines TRBV24-1 with TRBJ2-5, with TRBD2 identical over 14 bases. For the CDR3, the DNA is TGTGCCACCAGTGGTTACGGACTAGCGGGAGGCCAAGAGACCCAGTACTTC. This encodes CATSGYGLAGGQETQYF.